This T cell receptor (beta chain) was profiled in a study of response to subunit inactivated influenza vaccine. Study outcomes and limitations: New T cells are recruited in small numbers by each seasonal influenza vaccination, according to the authors' suggestion.

TCRdb re-called the RT-PCR reads through MiXCR, storing one row per CDR3 protein. The sample includes about 800,000 distinct CDR3 sequences, 21% of them seen just once. Notes on this clonotype: The antigen is not known.

V was shortened by 5 bases and J by 5 bases, with 14 bases between the two germline ends. CDR3 length equals 13 residues. CDR1 and CDR2 from the germline V gene are SQVTM and ANQGSEA. Sequences were derived from PBMCs from blood, sampled 5 to 6 days after vaccination. The V and J genes are TRBV29-1 and TRBJ2-3; D ambiguous. This receptor was identified in a man aged 50-60 years who received an inactivated influenza vaccine. The CDR3 is CSVRYIYQDTQYF. The DNA for the CDR3 is TGCAGCGTTCGGTACATCTATCAAGATACGCAGTATTTT.